These T cell receptor beta chains were read from a single sample in a study of response to subunit inactivated influenza vaccine. Each CDR3 protein gets one entry after TCRdb re-called the RT-PCR reads with MiXCR. Among about 610,000 distinct CDR3 sequences, approximately 15% were seen once, and the ten largest hold 11%. Sequencing used PBMCs from blood, obtained approximately 13 days after vaccination. The receptors were sampled from a man between 50 and 59 years old who received an inactivated influenza vaccine. Both conserved end residues are part of each CDR3. A D gene is named only where the DNA matches it firmly. A row's size may be missing; if present it is once, few, many or a size class.

TRBD2	TRBJ2-1	TRBV12-3/TRBV12-4	.	TGTGCCAGCAGTCCTTTAGGGGGCGGGGGGGCAGACAATGAGCAGTTCTTC	CASSPLGGGGADNEQFF
TRBD1	TRBJ1-2	TRBV7-9	.	TGTGCCAGCAGCTCTATGGACAGGGAGGGGACGCGTGGCTACACCTTC	CASSSMDREGTRGYTF
TRBD1	TRBJ2-7	TRBV7-2	few	TGTGCCAGCAGCTCACAGGGGAGCTCCTACGAGCAGTACTTC	CASSSQGSSYEQYF
.	TRBJ1-6	TRBV20-1	.	TGCAGTGCTAGAGGGGGAGGGGTCCGAAATTCACCCCTCCACTTT	CSARGGGVRNSPLHF
TRBD1	TRBJ2-5	TRBV5-6	few	TGTGCCAGCAGCTTGTTGTCAGGGGGAGTTGAGACCCAGTACTTC	CASSLLSGGVETQYF
TRBD1	TRBJ1-2	TRBV7-6	.	TGTGCCAGCAGCTTAACCCCGGACAGGGATAGTCGCTACACCTTC	CASSLTPDRDSRYTF
.	TRBJ2-2	TRBV7-2	few	TGTGCCAGCAGCTTAGCGCGAGCGGCTTACACCGGGGAGCTGTTTTTT	CASSLARAAYTGELFF
.	TRBJ2-7	TRBV5-1	few	TGCGCCAGTCCTTGGGGGGCTCCCTACGAGCAGTACTTC	CASPWGAPYEQYF
TRBD2	TRBJ2-3	TRBV29-1	.	TGCAGCGTTGATAAGAGCGGGAGGGCCAGGGATACGCAGTATTTT	CSVDKSGRARDTQYF
.	TRBJ2-3	TRBV4-2	.	TGTGCCAGCAGCCGCCCCCTGAAGGATACGCAGTATTTT	CASSRPLKDTQYF
.	TRBJ2-5	TRBV6-5	.	TGTGCCAGCAGTTACTCGATGGGGCAGATCCAAGAGACCCAGTACTTC	CASSYSMGQIQETQYF
TRBD1	TRBJ2-3	TRBV20-1	.	TGCAGTGCTCCGACGGACAGGTACACAGATACGCAGTATTTT	CSAPTDRYTDTQYF
TRBD1	TRBJ2-7	TRBV10-3	many	TGTGCCATCAACCAGGGACAGGCCACCTACGAGCAGTACTTC	CAINQGQATYEQYF
TRBD2	TRBJ2-5	TRBV6-2/TRBV6-3	.	TGTGCCAGCAGTTACTCCGGGACTAGCGGGGACCGGGAGACCCAGTACTTC	CASSYSGTSGDRETQYF
.	TRBJ2-2	TRBV11-1	few	TGTGCCAGCAGCTTAGCGTGGGCTGGCAGGGAGAGTCCGGACACCGGGGAGCTGTTTTTT	CASSLAWAGRESPDTGELFF
.	TRBJ2-2	TRBV24-1	few	TGTGCCACCACAGGCGACACCGGGGAGCTGTTTTTT	CATTGDTGELFF
TRBD1	TRBJ2-3	TRBV10-2	.	TGCGCCAGCCAGATGGGGACAGGGACAGATACGCAGTATTTT	CASQMGTGTDTQYF
.	TRBJ1-5	TRBV4-1	many	TGCGCCAGCAGCCAAGAGAGGGGGGCCAATCAGCCCCAGCATTTT	CASSQERGANQPQHF
TRBD2	TRBJ2-5	TRBV5-1	.	TGCGCCAGCGGGGGGAAAGGCGGGAGTGGTGAGACCCAGTACTTC	CASGGKGGSGETQYF
.	TRBJ2-7	TRBV28	few	TGTGCCAGCAGCAGACTCCGGGACTCCCCGCTGTACTTC	CASSRLRDSPLYF
.	TRBJ1-1	TRBV29-1	.	TGCAGCGCCCAACGCCGTGGTACTGAAGCTTTCTTT	CSAQRRGTEAFF
TRBD1	TRBJ2-3	TRBV29-1	few	TGCAGCGTGTCTCAGGGGGCGGTCACAGATACGCAGTATTTT	CSVSQGAVTDTQYF
.	TRBJ2-2	TRBV12-3/TRBV12-4	.	TGTGCCAGCACGGGACAGAACACCGGGGAGCTGTTTTTT	CASTGQNTGELFF
TRBD1	TRBJ2-5	TRBV6-2/TRBV6-3	few	TGTGCCAGCAACCTCTGGACAGGAAAAGAGACCCAGTACTTC	CASNLWTGKETQYF
.	TRBJ2-5	TRBV10-3	.	TGTGCCATCAGTGACTTCGAGTCTGAGACCCAGTACTTC	CAISDFESETQYF
.	TRBJ1-2	TRBV6-1	many	TGTGCCAGCAGTACAGGGACTTCTTACTATGGCTACACCTTC	CASSTGTSYYGYTF
TRBD1	TRBJ2-5	TRBV24-1	.	TGTGCCACCAGTGATTTTCTATCCAGGGGGCAAGAGACCCAGTACTTC	CATSDFLSRGQETQYF
TRBD1	TRBJ2-1	TRBV18	.	TGTGCCAGCTCACCCCGGGACAGGGGGCGAAATGAGCAGTTCTTC	CASSPRDRGRNEQFF
.	TRBJ2-1	TRBV4-3	.	TGCGCCAGCAGCCAAGAGTCGGGGTCCGATGAGCAGTTCTTC	CASSQESGSDEQFF
.	TRBJ2-7	TRBV4-2	.	TGTGCCAGCAGCCAAGATGGAGCAGGGAGCTTGTTCGAGCAGTACTTC	CASSQDGAGSLFEQYF
TRBD1	TRBJ1-2	TRBV6-2/TRBV6-3	few	TGTGCCAGCAGTCTACGGGACAGGGCCGTCTCTGGCTACACCTTC	CASSLRDRAVSGYTF
TRBD1	TRBJ2-4	TRBV7-2	.	TGTGCCAGCAGCTCGGACAGGGGATTAGCCAAAAACATTCAGTACTTC	CASSSDRGLAKNIQYF
.	TRBJ2-3	TRBV7-2	few	TGTGCCAGCAGCTCAGCAACCACAGATACGCAGTATTTT	CASSSATTDTQYF
.	TRBJ2-3	TRBV3-1	.	TGTGCCAGCAGCCCACCCTCATCCGGGACTGGGGTTCGCACAGATACGCAGTATTTT	CASSPPSSGTGVRTDTQYF
.	TRBJ2-7	TRBV7-9	few	TGTGCCAGCAGCTTAGCAGACGAGAAGCAGTACTTC	CASSLADEKQYF
.	TRBJ2-1	TRBV29-1	.	TGCAGCGTTGAAGATAGGGAGCATCTCCACTACAATGAGCAGTTCTTC	CSVEDREHLHYNEQFF
.	TRBJ2-7	TRBV7-2	few	TGTGCCAGCAGCTTCAACCCTACCATCGAGCAGTACTTC	CASSFNPTIEQYF
.	TRBJ1-1	TRBV25-1	few	TGTGCCAGCAGTGTGGCAAGGAACACTGAAGCTTTCTTT	CASSVARNTEAFF
.	TRBJ2-1	TRBV15	many	TGTGCCACCAGCAGATGGGACAATGAGCAGTTCTTC	CATSRWDNEQFF
.	TRBJ1-2	TRBV20-1	.	TGCAGTGCTAGAGATCCCAGGGATTTTGGGCACACCTTC	CSARDPRDFGHTF
.	TRBJ1-2	TRBV28	.	TGTGCCAGCACTCTTATTAATCGGGGTGGTAGCTACACCTTC	CASTLINRGGSYTF
TRBD2	TRBJ2-3	TRBV7-2	few	TGTGCCAGCAGCTTAAAACGGGAGGGCCCAAATACGCAGTATTTT	CASSLKREGPNTQYF
.	TRBJ2-3	TRBV3-1	few	TGTGCCAGCAGCCGGGGACTGGGAGATACGCAGTATTTT	CASSRGLGDTQYF
.	TRBJ2-1	TRBV12-3/TRBV12-4	.	TGTGCCAGCACCACAGTTGCGGGGAAGCTACAGTTCTTC	CASTTVAGKLQFF
TRBD1	TRBJ2-5	TRBV4-2	.	TGTGCCAGCAGCCAAGATTACAGGGGCCAAGAGACCCAGTACTTC	CASSQDYRGQETQYF
TRBD1	TRBJ2-7	TRBV7-2	few	TGTGCCAGCAGCTTAGCTGGGACAGGAGCTATCGAGCAGTACTTC	CASSLAGTGAIEQYF
TRBD1	TRBJ1-2	TRBV4-3	.	TGCGCCAGCAGCCACTCCGGGTCCACAGGGGGTAGAGGCTACACCTTC	CASSHSGSTGGRGYTF
.	TRBJ2-7	TRBV5-1	few	TGCGCCAGCAGCTTGGCTTCTAGGACAGATTCCTACGAGCAGTACTTC	CASSLASRTDSYEQYF